This T cell receptor beta chain was identified during a study of blood T cell repertoires in COVID-19. Whole-study context: Donors in the United States, Italy and Spain gave samples during acute or convalescent COVID-19. Sources were T cells, B-cell-depleted T cells, or PBMCs; the material itself was cDNA or gDNA.

Source study methods: Estimation of nucleated cell counts relied on the amplification of reference gene primers. The method was immunoSEQ multiplex PCR; TCRdb's version includes in-frame clones alone and lacks a portion of them. The V and J calls and clone size were taken over from that table, and D and trimming were inferred from the DNA. The repertoire holds tens of thousands of clones, with 78% as singletons. V shed 2 bases and J shed 10 bases, with 13 bases lying between them. CDR1 and CDR2 from the germline V gene are SGDLS and YYNGEE. This CDR3 contains 13 residues. Sequences were obtained from peripheral blood. The sequence came from a human donor in a cohort sampled during active COVID-19. The V and J genes are TRBV9 and TRBJ2-1; possibly TRBD1 for D (6 bases). CDR3 DNA: TGTGCCAGCAGCGTTGGGGGAAGGGGGGAGCAGTTCTTC. Its translation: CASSVGGRGEQFF.